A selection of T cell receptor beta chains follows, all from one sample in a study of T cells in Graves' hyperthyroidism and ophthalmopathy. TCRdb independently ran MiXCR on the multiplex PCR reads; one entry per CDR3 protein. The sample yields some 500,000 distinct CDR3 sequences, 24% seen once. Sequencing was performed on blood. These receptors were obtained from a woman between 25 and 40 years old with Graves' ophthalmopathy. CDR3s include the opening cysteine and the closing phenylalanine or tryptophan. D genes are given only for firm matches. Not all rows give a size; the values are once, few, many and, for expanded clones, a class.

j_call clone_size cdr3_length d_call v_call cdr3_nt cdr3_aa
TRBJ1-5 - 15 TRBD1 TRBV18 TGTGCCAGCTCAGGACAGGGGGCTCGGAATCAGCCCCAGCATTTT CASSGQGARNQPQHF
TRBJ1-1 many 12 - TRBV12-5 TGTGCTAGTTCTAATTCCAACACTGAAGCTTTCTTT CASSNSNTEAFF
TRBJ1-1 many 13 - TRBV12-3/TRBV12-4 TGTGCCAGCAGTCTAGCGGGGGGAGGGCAAGCTTTCTTT CASSLAGGGQAFF
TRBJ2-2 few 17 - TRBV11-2 TGTGCCAGCAGCTTAGGTTCAGGGCTCACCAACACCGGGGAGCTGTTTTTT CASSLGSGLTNTGELFF
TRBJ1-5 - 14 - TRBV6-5 TGTGCCAGCAGTTCAGACAGGCTAAATCAGCCCCAGCATTTT CASSSDRLNQPQHF
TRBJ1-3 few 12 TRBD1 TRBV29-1 TGCAGCTTTCAGGGGGTCGGAAACACCATATATTTT CSFQGVGNTIYF
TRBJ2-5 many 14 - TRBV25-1 TGTGCCAGCAGTGAATGGGAGTCGAAAGAGACCCAGTACTTC CASSEWESKETQYF
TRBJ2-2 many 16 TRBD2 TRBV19 TGTGCCAGTAGTATCCGACTAGCGGGGAGGACCGGGGAGCTGTTTTTT CASSIRLAGRTGELFF
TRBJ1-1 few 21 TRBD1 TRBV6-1 TGTGCCAGCAGTGAAGGGTTCGCAACGCTGACAGGGGGTTATATGAACACTGAAGCTTTCTTT CASSEGFATLTGGYMNTEAFF
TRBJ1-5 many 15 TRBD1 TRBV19 TGTGCCAGTAGCACTACAGGGGGCATTAGTCAGCCCCAGCATTTT CASSTTGGISQPQHF
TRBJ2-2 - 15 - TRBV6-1 TGTGCCAGCAGTGAAAGCGTCAGGGGCACCGGGGAGCTGTTTTTT CASSESVRGTGELFF
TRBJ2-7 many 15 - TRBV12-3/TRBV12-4 TGTGCCAGCAGCCCGAGGGGGGGGGAAACCTACGAGCAGTACTTC CASSPRGGETYEQYF
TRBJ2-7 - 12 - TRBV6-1 TGTGCCAGCATCCCTACCGACCTCAAGCAGTACTTC CASIPTDLKQYF
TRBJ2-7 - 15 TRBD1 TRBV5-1 TGCGCCAGCAGCTTAGACCCGGGACAGAGCTACGAGCAGTACTTC CASSLDPGQSYEQYF
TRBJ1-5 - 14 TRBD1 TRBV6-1 TGTGCCAGCATACAGGGGGTGGGCGGTCAGCCCCAGCATTTT CASIQGVGGQPQHF
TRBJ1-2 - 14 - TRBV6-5 TGTGCCAGCAGTTTCCGAGGGCCCCAGGGTGGCTACACCTTC CASSFRGPQGGYTF
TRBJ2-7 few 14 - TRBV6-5 TGTGCCAGCAGTTATTCGCAGGGTAAATACGAGCAGTACTTC CASSYSQGKYEQYF
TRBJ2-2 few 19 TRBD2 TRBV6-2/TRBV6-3 TGTGCCAGCAGTTCCATGAGACTAGCCGTCTCAGCGAACACCGGGGAGCTGTTTTTT CASSSMRLAVSANTGELFF
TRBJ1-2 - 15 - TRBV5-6 TGTGCCAGCAGCTTGGCCGGTCAGACCACCTCTGGCTACACCTTC CASSLAGQTTSGYTF
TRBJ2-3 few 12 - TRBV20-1 TGCAGTGTTTGGTGGGATCCAGATACGCAGTATTTT CSVWWDPDTQYF
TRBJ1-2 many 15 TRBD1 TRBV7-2 TGTGCCAGCAGCTTTATTCCAGGGGGTTTATATGGCTACACCTTC CASSFIPGGLYGYTF
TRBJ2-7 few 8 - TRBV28 TGTGCCAGCAGACAGCAGTACTTC CASRQQYF
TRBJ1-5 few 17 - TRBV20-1 TGCAATGCTAGAGTGGTAGGTTCACAGGGTCGCAATCAGCCCCAGCATTTT CNARVVGSQGRNQPQHF
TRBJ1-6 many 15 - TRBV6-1 TGTGCCAGCAGGGAATATTTTGGTGGTAATTCACCCCTCCACTTT CASREYFGGNSPLHF
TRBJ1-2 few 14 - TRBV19 TGTGCCAGTAAAAAGGCAGTGTCCGAATATGGCTACACCTTC CASKKAVSEYGYTF
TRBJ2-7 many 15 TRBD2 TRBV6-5 TGTGCCAGCAGTTTCAAGACTAGCGGGGTATACGAGCAGTACTTC CASSFKTSGVYEQYF
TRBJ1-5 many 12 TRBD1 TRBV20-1 TGCAGTTCCGGACAGGGCAATCAGCCCCAGCATTTT CSSGQGNQPQHF
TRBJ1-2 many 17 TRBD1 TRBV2 TGTGCCAGCTCCCCCACTTTCCGGGGACAGGGTTTCTCTGGCTACACCTTC CASSPTFRGQGFSGYTF
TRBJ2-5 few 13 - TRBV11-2 TGTGCCAGCAGACCTTCGGGGGATGAGACCCAGTACTTC CASRPSGDETQYF
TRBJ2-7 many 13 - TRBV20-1 TGCAGTGCTAGTGACACAGGGAGCTACGAGCAGTACTTC CSASDTGSYEQYF
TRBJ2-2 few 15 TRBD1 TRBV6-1 TGTGCCAGCAGTGGCGGGACAGGCAACACCGGGGAGCTGTTTTTT CASSGGTGNTGELFF
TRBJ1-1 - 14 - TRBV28 TGTGCCAGCAGTGCAGGGTGGAAGAACACTGAAGCTTTCTTT CASSAGWKNTEAFF
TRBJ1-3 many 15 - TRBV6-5 TGTGCCAGCAGTTCGAGTAGGAGCTCTGGAAACACCATATATTTT CASSSSRSSGNTIYF
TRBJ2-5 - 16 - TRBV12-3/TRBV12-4 TGTGCCAGCAGTTTTAAGGCAAGGGTGGATGGCGAGACCCAGTACTTC CASSFKARVDGETQYF
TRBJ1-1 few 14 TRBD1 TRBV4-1 TGCGCCAGCAGCCAGGAAACAGGGGTTGCTGAAGCTTTCTTT CASSQETGVAEAFF
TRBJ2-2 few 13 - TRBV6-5 TGTGCCAGCAGTTACAAGGGAACCGGGGAGCTGTTTTTT CASSYKGTGELFF
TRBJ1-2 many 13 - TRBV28 TGTGCCAGCAGTTTAGGGAAGGTGTATGGCTACACCTTC CASSLGKVYGYTF
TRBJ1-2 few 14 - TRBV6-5 TGTGCCAGCAGTTACTCGCTGGAGGCCTATGGCTACACCTTC CASSYSLEAYGYTF
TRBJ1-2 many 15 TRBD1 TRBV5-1 TGCGCCAGCAGCTTGGCGACAGGGGGCAGCTATGGCTACACCTTC CASSLATGGSYGYTF
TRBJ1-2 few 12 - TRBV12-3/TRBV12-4 TGTGCCAGCAGTTTTGGGGGAAATGGCTACACCTTC CASSFGGNGYTF
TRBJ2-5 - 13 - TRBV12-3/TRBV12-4 TGTGCCAGCTGGATGGGGGGCGGCGAGACCCAGTACTTC CASWMGGGETQYF
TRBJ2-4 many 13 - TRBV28 TGTGCCAGCAGCCCCCACGACAAAAACATTCAGTACTTC CASSPHDKNIQYF